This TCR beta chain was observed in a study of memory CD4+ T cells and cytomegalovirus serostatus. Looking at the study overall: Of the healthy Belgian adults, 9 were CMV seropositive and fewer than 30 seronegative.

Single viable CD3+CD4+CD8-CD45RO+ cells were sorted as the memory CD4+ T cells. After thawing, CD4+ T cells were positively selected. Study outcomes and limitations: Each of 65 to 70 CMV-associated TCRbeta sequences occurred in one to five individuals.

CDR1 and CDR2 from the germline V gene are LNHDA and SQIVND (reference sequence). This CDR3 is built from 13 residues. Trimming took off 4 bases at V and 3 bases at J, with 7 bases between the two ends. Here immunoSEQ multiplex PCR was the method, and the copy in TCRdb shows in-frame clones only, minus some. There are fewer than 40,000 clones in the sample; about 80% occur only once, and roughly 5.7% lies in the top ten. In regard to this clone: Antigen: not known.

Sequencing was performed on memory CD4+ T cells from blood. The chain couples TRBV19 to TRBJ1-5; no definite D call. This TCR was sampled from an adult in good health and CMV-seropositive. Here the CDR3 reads CASSTLSNQPQHF. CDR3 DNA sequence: TGTGCCAGTAGTACCCTTTCCAATCAGCCCCAGCATTTT.